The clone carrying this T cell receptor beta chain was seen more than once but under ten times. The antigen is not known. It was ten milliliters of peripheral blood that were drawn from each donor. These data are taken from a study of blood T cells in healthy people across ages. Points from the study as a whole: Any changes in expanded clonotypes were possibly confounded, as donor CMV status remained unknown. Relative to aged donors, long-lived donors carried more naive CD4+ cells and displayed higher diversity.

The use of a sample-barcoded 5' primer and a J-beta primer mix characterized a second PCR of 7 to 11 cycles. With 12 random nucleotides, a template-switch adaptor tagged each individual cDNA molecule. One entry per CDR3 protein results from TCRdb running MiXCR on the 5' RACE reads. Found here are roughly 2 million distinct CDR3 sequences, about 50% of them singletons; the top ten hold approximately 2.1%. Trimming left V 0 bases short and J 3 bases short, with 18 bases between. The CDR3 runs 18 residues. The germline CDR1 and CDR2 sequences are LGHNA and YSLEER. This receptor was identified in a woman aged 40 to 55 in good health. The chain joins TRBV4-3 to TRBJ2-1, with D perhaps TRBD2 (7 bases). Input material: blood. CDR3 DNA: TGCGCCAGCAGCCAAGATCATGGGGGGGACATCCTCTACAATGAGCAGTTCTTC. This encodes CASSQDHGGDILYNEQFF.